This TCR beta chain is from a study of beta chain features in type 1 diabetes. The CDR3 is made up of 17 amino acids. V lost 4 bases and J lost 0, with 17 bases in between. Germline CDR1 is MDHEN and CDR2 is SYDVKM. Reverse transcribing all isolated RNA meant expressed TCRB transcripts were sequenced. Libraries were prepared by immunoSEQ multiplex PCR; TCRdb keeps only in-frame clonotypes and omits some of them. In the table there are 350,000 to 450,000 clones, approximately 16% of which are singletons. This clonotype was sampled from a woman in her late teens or twenties in good health. The sequenced sample was naive CD4+ T cells from blood. This rearrangement joins TRBV28 to TRBJ2-3, with D perhaps matching TRBD1 (5 bases). The CDR3 loop is CASSSPQDTLSTDTQYF. The CDR3 DNA follows: TGTGCCAGCAGTTCCCCGCAGGACACCCTGAGCACAGATACGCAGTATTTT.